This T cell receptor (beta chain) was identified in a study of early T cells in non-severe SARS-CoV-2 infection. For the study at large: Sequenced material consisted of bulk RNA (from unsorted whole blood), and chains were unpaired.

One entry per CDR3 protein, called by TCRdb with MiXCR from the 5' RACE reads. There are about 79,000 distinct CDR3 sequences in the sample; 13% occur only once, and about 6.1% lies in the top ten. V shed 0 bases and J shed 1 base, with 8 bases lying between them. The CDR3 covers 15 residues. Germline-derived CDR1 and CDR2 are MNHNS and SASEGT. The clonotype originates from an adult who was a healthcare worker with PCR-confirmed SARS-CoV-2 infection or an uninfected control (not recorded which). Source material: whole blood. The rearrangement links TRBV6-1 to TRBJ2-3, with D unresolved. DNA for the CDR3: TGTGCCAGCAGTGAAGCTGTGGCCCGCACAGATACGCAGTATTTT. Amino acids: CASSEAVARTDTQYF.